This TCR beta chain was captured by sequencing in a study of T-cell memory formation after mild COVID-19. Background on the study: In these data, TCR clusters were largely donor specific. Findings of the study overall: SARS-CoV-2 specificity was not confirmed for second-wave clones peaking on day 37. Day 15 to 85 contracting clones showed balanced CD4/CD8; later expanders leaned CD4+. Shrinking CD4+ clones resided mostly in CM and EM, and CD8+ ones in EMRA.

TCRdb re-called the 5' RACE reads through MiXCR, storing one row per CDR3 protein. This table has about half a million distinct CDR3 sequences, 18% appearing once. Worth noting for this clonotype: The antigen is unknown.

The CDR3 is 14 residues long. CDR1 and CDR2 (germline): LGHNA, YSLEER. V was shortened by 4 bases and J by 2 bases, with 11 bases between the two germline ends. This receptor was taken from an adult woman who had mild COVID-19 (a few samples of this study predate the infection). Cell type and time point are not known. The source material was PBMCs or a T cell subset sorted from them (not recorded which). The chain employs TRBV4-3 and TRBJ1-1; D is ambiguous. The CDR3 nucleotides read TGCGCCAGCAGCCGCGAGTCGGCCAACACTGAAGCTTTCTTT. Protein product: CASSRESANTEAFF.